These 30 T cell receptor beta chains originate from one sample sequenced in a study of early T cells in non-severe SARS-CoV-2 infection. TCRdb re-analysed the 5' RACE reads in MiXCR, keeping a single row per CDR3 protein. The sample includes roughly 75,000 distinct CDR3 sequences, approximately 16% of them seen just once. The sample was whole blood. Every receptor here comes from an adult who was a healthcare worker with PCR-confirmed SARS-CoV-2 infection or an uninfected control (not recorded which).

The chain combines TRBV5-1 with TRBJ1-4; 8 bases agree with TRBD1. CDR1 is SGHRS and CDR2 is YFSETQ in the germline V gene. The CDR3 runs 14 residues. V lost 4 bases, J lost 7 bases, and 6 bases stayed unmatched. The CDR3 is CASSQTGEVEKLFF. The CDR3 nucleotides read TGCGCCAGCAGCCAGACAGGGGAGGTTGAAAAACTGTTTTTT.

This clonotype showed up just a few times. The chain employs TRBV12-3 or TRBV12-4 and TRBJ2-1; TRBD2 is a possible D gene (5 bases). Trimming removed 4 bases from V and 8 bases from J, with 9 bases in between. CDR3 length: 12 amino acids. In DNA form, the CDR3 reads TGTGCCAGCAGTTCCCAGAGGGATGAGCAGTTCTTC. It yields the protein CASSSQRDEQFF.

V gene TRBV10-3 combines with J gene TRBJ2-2; TRBD1 agrees at 7 bases. V was clipped by 6 bases and J by 4 bases; unmatched bases: 8. The CDR3 runs 15 residues. The germline V gene encodes CDR1 ENHRY and CDR2 SYGVKD. The CDR3 sequence: CAISAGQVGTGELFF. The CDR3 DNA reads as TGTGCCATCAGCGCAGGACAGGTCGGCACCGGGGAGCTGTTTTTT.

This clonotype was found a few times. The chain couples TRBV25-1 to TRBJ2-1, with D uncertain. V lost 2 bases, J lost 6 bases, and 8 bases lay in between. The CDR3 is 13 amino acids. The germline gives CDR1 MGHDK, CDR2 SYGVNS. The CDR3 reads CASSEQWGNEQFF. CDR3 nucleotide sequence: TGTGCCAGCAGTGAACAGTGGGGCAATGAGCAGTTCTTC.

The CDR3 DNA follows: TGCAGCGTTAAAGGTTATAGCAATCAGCCCCAGCATTTT. Protein product: CSVKGYSNQPQHF. This sequence joins TRBV29-1 and TRBJ1-5; D remains unclear. The CDR3 covers 13 residues. CDR1 is SQVTM, CDR2 ANQGSEA, per germline. Trimming stripped 5 bases from V and 0 bases from J, with 8 bases between.

The chain is built from TRBV11-2 and TRBJ1-6; the match to TRBD1 covers 7 bases. This CDR3 is 17 amino acids long. Germline V gene data show CDR1 as SGHAT and CDR2 as FQNNGV. V gave up 4 bases and J gave up 0 bases; unmatched junction bases: 6. CDR3 nucleotides: TGTGCCAGCAGCTCTCTCGACAGGGCCTCCTATAATTCACCCCTCCACTTT. It encodes CASSSLDRASYNSPLHF.

The chain uses TRBV5-1 and TRBJ1-3; TRBD1 matches at 9 bases. Trimming cost V 7 bases and J 0 bases; bases outside gene matches: 5. The CDR3 is made up of 15 amino acids. The germline V gene has CDR1 SGHRS and CDR2 YFSETQ. In nucleotides, the CDR3 is TGCGCCAGCCGCCGGGACAGGGACTCTGGAAACACCATATATTTT. Encoded protein: CASRRDRDSGNTIYF. Together with reference TRBV5-1 and TRBJ1-3, the CDR3 gives the full variable domain: KAGVTQTPRYLIKTRGQQVTLSCSPISGHRSVSWYQQTPGQGLQFLFEYFSETQRNKGNFPGRFSGRQFSNSRSEMNVSTLELGDSALYLCASRRDRDSGNTIYFGEGSWLTVV.

This rearrangement joins TRBV6-1 to TRBJ1-5; D unresolved. The CDR3 contains 13 residues. V was pared by 1 base and J by 6 bases, with 7 bases between. Germline V CDR1 and CDR2: MNHNS, SASEGT. The CDR3 bases are TGTGCCAGCAGTGAAGAGATGGTTCAGCCCCAGCATTTT. It specifies CASSEEMVQPQHF.

This clonotype was counted only a few times. The V call is TRBV6-6, the J call TRBJ1-6, with a weak D call TRBD1 (5 bases). V was shortened by 1 base and J by 8 bases, with 15 bases between the two germline ends. Germline CDR1 MNHNY, CDR2 SVGAGI (reference sequence). The CDR3 is made up of 16 amino acids. Here the CDR3 reads CASSYWGTSGDSPLHF. The DNA of the CDR3 is TGTGCCAGCAGTTACTGGGGGACCTCGGGCGATTCACCCCTCCACTTT.

This clonotype came up a few times. This chain uses TRBV4-1 with TRBJ2-1; D might be TRBD1 (6 bases). Deletions cut 5 bases from V and 5 bases from J, with 19 bases between. The CDR3 sequence is 16 residues long. The germline V gene has CDR1 MGHRA and CDR2 YSYEKL. In nucleotides, the CDR3 is TGCGCCAGCAGCGGAAAGGCAGGGGTTGGGAACAATGAGCAGTTCTTC. Amino acid sequence: CASSGKAGVGNNEQFF.

This clonotype was recorded a few times. The chain employs TRBV7-9 and TRBJ2-2; 7 positions match TRBD2. The V gene end was trimmed by 5 bases and the J gene end by 4 bases; junction bases not matched to a gene: 7. Germline V lookup: CDR1 SEHNR, CDR2 FQNEAQ (reference sequence). CDR3 length: 15 amino acids. The CDR3 coding sequence is TGTGCCAGCAGCCTGCGGGGGTCGGGCACCGGGGAGCTGTTTTTT. The encoded protein is CASSLRGSGTGELFF.

This clonotype was counted only a few times. The chain has TRBV28 and TRBJ1-3; 7 nucleotides align to TRBD1. The CDR3 length is 14 residues. Germline CDR1 and CDR2: MDHEN and SYDVKM. J gave up 8 bases and V 6 bases, and 10 bases lay outside the gene matches. The CDR3 nucleotides are TGTGCCAGCAGACAGGGGAGTTTCGTGGACACCATATATTTT. Protein product: CASRQGSFVDTIYF.

The chain links TRBV6-6 to TRBJ2-5; 9 positions match TRBD1. The CDR3 loop spans 15 amino acids. Germline trimming cut 3 bases from V and 5 bases from J; bases unmatched to any gene: 7. CDR1 and CDR2 (germline): MNHNY, SVGAGI (reference sequence). CDR3 DNA: TGTGCCAGCAGTTATCGCGGACAGGGGAGGGAGACCCAGTACTTC. It translates to CASSYRGQGRETQYF.

In its sample, this clonotype was seen a few times. This CDR3 is CASSLVVGAGIWDEQFF. For the CDR3, the DNA is TGTGCCAGCAGCTTAGTGGTCGGTGCGGGGATCTGGGATGAGCAGTTCTTC. This chain connects TRBV7-8 to TRBJ2-1; a possible D gene is TRBD2 (6 bases). Germline loops: CDR1 SGHVS, CDR2 FQNEAQ. V was cut by 1 base and J by 8 bases, with 21 bases left in between. The CDR3 length is 17 residues.

Points on this clonotype: The conserved closing phenylalanine or tryptophan is absent in this CDR3, likely reflecting a read error. The V and J genes are TRBV11-2 and TRBJ1-1, with D possibly TRBD1 on 5 matching bases. The CDR3 length is 12 residues. V was clipped by 4 bases and J by 3 bases, with 6 bases between them. Germline V CDR1 and CDR2: SGHAT, FQNNGV. The CDR3 sequence: CASSWGDTEAFY. CDR3 in DNA: TGTGCCAGCAGCTGGGGGGACACTGAAGCTTTCTAT.

This clonotype appeared a few times. The chain recombines TRBV4-1 with TRBJ1-5; unclear D gene. The CDR3 is 13 amino acids. Germline V gene lookup returns CDR1 MGHRA and CDR2 YSYEKL. V dropped 4 bases and J dropped 2 bases, with 6 bases sitting between them. The CDR3, as DNA: TGCGCCAGCAGCCTTAGGGGCAATCAGCCCCAGCATTTT. Amino acid sequence: CASSLRGNQPQHF.

The CDR3 nucleotides are TGTGCCAGCAGCGTAGGGGTTGAAGAGACCCAGTACTTC. Translating it yields CASSVGVEETQYF. The gene calls are TRBV9 and TRBJ2-5; D ambiguous. The CDR3 is 13 residues long. V lost 0 bases and J 3 bases, leaving 6 bases between the germline ends. Looked up from germline, CDR1 is SGDLS and CDR2 is YYNGEE. Full variable domain (missing parts from reference TRBV9 and TRBJ2-5): DSGVTQTPKHLITATGQRVTLRCSPRSGDLSVYWYQQSLDQGLQFLIQYYNGEERAKGNILERFSAQQFPDLHSELNLSSLELGDSALYFCASSVGVEETQYFGPGTRLLVL.

This chain links TRBV24-1 with TRBJ1-4; weak D call: TRBD1 (5 bases). Trimming cost V 5 bases and J 5 bases, with 8 bases left between them. This CDR3 comprises 13 residues. CDR1 is KGHDR and CDR2 is SFDVKD in the germline V gene. This CDR3 reads CATSAGGNEKLFF. CDR3 DNA: TGTGCCACCAGTGCCGGGGGAAATGAAAAACTGTTTTTT.

This clonotype was observed a handful of times. The chain recombines TRBV3-1 with TRBJ1-2; 10 bases align to TRBD1. The CDR3 runs to 17 residues. Germline trimming cut 7 bases from V and 1 base from J; bases unmatched to any gene: 12. CDR1 is LGHDT, CDR2 YNNKEL, per germline (reference sequence). CDR3 in DNA: TGTGCCAGCACCCCATCCGGGACAGGGGCGATTAACTATGGCTACACCTTC. It is translated as CASTPSGTGAINYGYTF. Combining the CDR3 with reference TRBV3-1 and TRBJ1-2 gives the whole variable domain DTAVSQTPKYLVTQMGNDKSIKCEQNLGHDTMYWYKQDSKKFLKIMFSYNNKELIINETVPNRFSPKSPDKAHLNLHINSLELGDSAVYFCASTPSGTGAINYGYTFGSGTRLTVV.

CDR3 sequence: CASSLTRPPGTGYTF. Here the CDR3 DNA reads TGTGCCAGCAGTTTAACAAGACCGCCCGGAACCGGCTACACCTTC. The rearrangement joins TRBV28 to TRBJ1-2; D unclear. The CDR3 runs to 15 residues. Germline assignment: CDR1 MDHEN and CDR2 SYDVKM. V was clipped by 2 bases and J by 8 bases, with 18 bases between them.

This clonotype was counted a few times. The chain joins TRBV25-1 to TRBJ1-1, with D unresolved. Looked up from germline, CDR1 is MGHDK and CDR2 is SYGVNS. The CDR3 is 15 residues long. Trimming pared 5 bases from V and 5 bases from J, leaving 18 bases between. The CDR3 loop reads CASSTDFGPKTEAFF. For the CDR3, the DNA is TGTGCCAGCAGTACGGACTTTGGCCCGAAGACTGAAGCTTTCTTT.

J is TRBJ2-7 and V is TRBV5-1; 10 positions agree with TRBD1. From germline, CDR1 is SGHRS and CDR2 YFSETQ. Germline trimming cut 2 bases from V and 7 bases from J; bases unmatched to any gene: 9. The CDR3 is made up of 15 amino acids. The CDR3 here is CASSFRDRGIGEQYF. DNA for the CDR3: TGCGCCAGCAGCTTCCGGGACAGGGGAATAGGGGAGCAGTACTTC.

The chain joins TRBV5-5 to TRBJ2-2, with D possibly being TRBD1 (6 bases). V lost 4 bases and J 4 bases, leaving 11 bases between the germline ends. The CDR3 sequence is 14 residues long. Germline CDR1 is SGHKS and CDR2 is YYEKEE (reference sequence). The CDR3 DNA reads TGTGCCAGCAGCCGTGGACAGACCACCGGGGAGCTGTTTTTT. This translates into CASSRGQTTGELFF.

This chain uses TRBV18 with TRBJ2-1, with 8 bases aligning to TRBD1. The germline gives CDR1 KGHSH, CDR2 LQKENI. This CDR3 has 15 amino acids. The V and J ends lost 4 bases and 8 bases, in that order; junction bases with no gene match: 10. This CDR3 is CASSQASTGEHEQFF. The CDR3 DNA reads TGTGCCAGCTCACAGGCATCGACAGGGGAGCATGAGCAGTTCTTC. The complete variable domain, with remaining parts taken from reference TRBV18 and TRBJ2-1, reads NAGVMQNPRHLVRRRGQEARLRCSPMKGHSHVYWYRQLPEEGLKFMVYLQKENIIDESGMPKERFSAEFPKEGPSILRIQQVVRGDSAAYFCASSQASTGEHEQFFGPGTRLTVL.

The J gene is TRBJ2-3, the V gene TRBV20-1; D call uncertain. Looked up from germline, CDR1 is DFQATT and CDR2 is SNEGSKA (reference sequence). V was trimmed by 0 bases and J by 6 bases, leaving 16 bases between them. The CDR3 has 15 residues. This CDR3 is CSARDPRRQGDTQYF. The CDR3 bases are TGCAGTGCTAGAGATCCCCGCAGACAAGGGGATACGCAGTATTTT.

V usage is TRBV2 and J usage is TRBJ1-5; unclear D gene. The CDR3 sequence is 14 residues long. Germline CDR1 reads SNHLY; CDR2 reads FYNNEI. The ends were cut back, 3 bases at V and 11 bases at J, with 17 bases in the middle. CDR3 residues: CASSDRSFGSAQHF. CDR3 nucleotide sequence: TGTGCCAGCAGTGACAGGTCCTTTGGATCAGCCCAGCATTTT. Supplemented by reference TRBV2 and TRBJ1-5, the full variable domain reads EPEVTQTPSHQVTQMGQEVILRCVPISNHLYFYWYRQILGQKVEFLVSFYNNEISEKSEIFDDQFSVERPDGSNFTLKIRSTKLEDSAMYFCASSDRSFGSAQHFGDGTRLSIL.

The chain links TRBV5-4 to TRBJ1-4; a weak D match, TRBD1 (6 bases). CDR3 length: 17 amino acids. V lost 0 bases to trimming and J lost 5 bases, with 17 bases between them. Germline CDR1 reads SGHNT; CDR2 reads YYREEE (reference sequence). DNA of the CDR3: TGTGCCAGCAGCTTGGCCGGGGGGGCGCGGTTGAATGAAAAACTGTTTTTT. Translation gives CASSLAGGARLNEKLFF.

The chain employs TRBV7-9 and TRBJ2-1; the match to TRBD1 covers 8 bases. The CDR3 contains 14 residues. With 11 bases clipped from V and 4 bases from J, the junction kept 10 bases outside the gene matches. Germline-derived CDR1 and CDR2 are SEHNR and FQNEAQ (reference sequence). The CDR3 spells CAGERQGNYNEQFF. The CDR3, as DNA: TGTGCCGGCGAACGACAGGGGAATTACAATGAGCAGTTCTTC.

In its sample, this clonotype is medium-sized. This chain uses TRBV7-6 with TRBJ2-2; 9 bases fit TRBD2. The CDR3 runs 17 residues. V lost 5 bases and J lost 4; bases outside the gene matches: 11. In germline, CDR1 is SGHVS, CDR2 FNYEAQ. The CDR3 region has the DNA TGTGCCAGCAGCCCCATCCCTAGCGGGGAGGTCACCGGGGAGCTGTTTTTT. It yields the protein CASSPIPSGEVTGELFF.

This clonotype was picked up a small number of times. The chain is built from TRBV18 and TRBJ2-2; tentatively, D is TRBD2 (5 bases). Trimming removed 2 bases from V and 5 bases from J, with 12 bases in between. The germline CDR1 and CDR2 sequences are KGHSH and LQKENI. The CDR3 extends over 15 amino acids. The CDR3 here is CASSPGGRDTGELFF. The CDR3 DNA is TGTGCCAGCTCACCAGGAGGCAGAGATACCGGGGAGCTGTTTTTT.